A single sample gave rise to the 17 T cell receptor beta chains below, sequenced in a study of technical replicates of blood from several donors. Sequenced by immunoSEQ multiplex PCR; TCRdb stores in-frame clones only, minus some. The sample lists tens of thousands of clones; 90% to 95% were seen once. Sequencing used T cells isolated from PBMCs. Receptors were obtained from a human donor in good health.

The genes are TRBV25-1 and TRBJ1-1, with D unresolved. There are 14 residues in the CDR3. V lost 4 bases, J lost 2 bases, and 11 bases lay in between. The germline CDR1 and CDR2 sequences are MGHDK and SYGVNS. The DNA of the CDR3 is TGTGCCAGCAGTGGTCGGCCAGGCAACACTGAAGCTTTCTTT. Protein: CASSGRPGNTEAFF. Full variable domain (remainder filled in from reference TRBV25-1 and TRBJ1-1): EADIYQTPRYLVIGTGKKITLECSQTMGHDKMYWYQQDPGMELHLIHYSYGVNSTEKGDLSSESTVSRIRTEHFPLTLESARPSHTSQYLCASSGRPGNTEAFFGQGTRLTVV.

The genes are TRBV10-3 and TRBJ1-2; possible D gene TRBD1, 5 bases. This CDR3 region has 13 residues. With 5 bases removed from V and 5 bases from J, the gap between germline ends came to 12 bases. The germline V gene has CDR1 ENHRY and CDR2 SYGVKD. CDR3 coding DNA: TGTGCCATCAGTAATAGGGGCTGGTATGGCTACACCTTC. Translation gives CAISNRGWYGYTF.

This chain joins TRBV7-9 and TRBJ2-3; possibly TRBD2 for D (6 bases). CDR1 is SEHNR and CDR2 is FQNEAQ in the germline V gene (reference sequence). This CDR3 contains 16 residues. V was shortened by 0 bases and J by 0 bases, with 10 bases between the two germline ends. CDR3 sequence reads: CASSLAEGGSTDTQYF. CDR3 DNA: TGTGCCAGCAGCTTAGCGGAGGGCGGGAGCACAGATACGCAGTATTTT.

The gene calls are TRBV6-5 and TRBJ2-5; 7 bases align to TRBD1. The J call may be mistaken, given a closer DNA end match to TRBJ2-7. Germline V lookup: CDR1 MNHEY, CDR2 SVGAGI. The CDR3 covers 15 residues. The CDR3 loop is CASSYSQQGYYEQYF. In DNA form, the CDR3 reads TGTGCCAGCAGTTACTCGCAACAGGGGTACTACGAGCAGTACTTC.

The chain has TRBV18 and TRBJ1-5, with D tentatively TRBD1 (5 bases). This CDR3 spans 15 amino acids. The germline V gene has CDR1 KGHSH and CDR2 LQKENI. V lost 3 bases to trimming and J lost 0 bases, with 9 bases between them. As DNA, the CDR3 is TGTGCCAGCTCACCCTCGGACACTAGCAATCAGCCCCAGCATTTT. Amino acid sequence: CASSPSDTSNQPQHF.

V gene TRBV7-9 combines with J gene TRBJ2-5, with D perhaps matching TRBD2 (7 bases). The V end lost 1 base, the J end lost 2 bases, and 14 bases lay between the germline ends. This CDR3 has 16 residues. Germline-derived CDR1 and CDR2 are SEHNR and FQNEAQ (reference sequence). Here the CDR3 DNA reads TGTGCCAGCAGCTTAGGTTCGAGGGGGGGACAAGAGACCCAGTACTTC. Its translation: CASSLGSRGGQETQYF.

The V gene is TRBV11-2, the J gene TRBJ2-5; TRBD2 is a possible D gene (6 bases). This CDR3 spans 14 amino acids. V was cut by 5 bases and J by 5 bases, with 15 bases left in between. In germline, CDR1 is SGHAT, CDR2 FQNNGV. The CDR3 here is CASSPGLIWETQYF. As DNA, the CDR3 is TGTGCCAGCAGCCCGGGACTCATTTGGGAGACCCAGTACTTC.

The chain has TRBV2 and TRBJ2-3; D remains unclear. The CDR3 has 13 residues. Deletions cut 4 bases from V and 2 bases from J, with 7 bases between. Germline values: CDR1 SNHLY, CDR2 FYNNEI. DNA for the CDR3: TGTGCCAGCAGTGGCGGAGCCACAGATACGCAGTATTTT. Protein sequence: CASSGGATDTQYF.

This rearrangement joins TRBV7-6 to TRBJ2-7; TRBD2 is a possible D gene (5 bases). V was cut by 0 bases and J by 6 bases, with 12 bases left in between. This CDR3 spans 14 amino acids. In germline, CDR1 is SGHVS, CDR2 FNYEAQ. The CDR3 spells CASSLALAGAEQYF. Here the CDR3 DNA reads TGTGCCAGCAGCTTAGCTCTAGCTGGCGCCGAGCAGTACTTC.

CDR3: CASSQEGLGLYEQFF. The CDR3 DNA is TGCGCCAGCAGCCAGGAGGGACTAGGTCTTTATGAGCAGTTCTTC. This rearrangement joins TRBV4-1 to TRBJ2-1; 8 bases agree with TRBD2. Germline CDR1 reads MGHRA; CDR2 reads YSYEKL. V was clipped by 3 bases and J by 8 bases; unmatched bases: 9. This CDR3 spans 15 amino acids.

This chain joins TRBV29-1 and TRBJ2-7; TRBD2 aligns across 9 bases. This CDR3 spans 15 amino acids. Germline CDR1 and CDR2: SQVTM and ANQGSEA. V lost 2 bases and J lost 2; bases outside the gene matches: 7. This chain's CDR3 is CSVETSGPSPYEQYF. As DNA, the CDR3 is TGCAGCGTTGAAACTAGCGGGCCATCTCCCTACGAGCAGTACTTC.

CDR3 sequence reads: CATYPQAGGGLWIEQYF. DNA for the CDR3: TGTGCCACATACCCCCAGGCCGGGGGGGGCTTATGGATCGAGCAGTACTTC. V is TRBV2 and J is TRBJ2-7; 8 nucleotides align to TRBD2. The CDR3 totals 17 residues. Looked up from germline, CDR1 is SNHLY and CDR2 is FYNNEI. V lost 10 bases and J lost 6; bases outside the gene matches: 23.

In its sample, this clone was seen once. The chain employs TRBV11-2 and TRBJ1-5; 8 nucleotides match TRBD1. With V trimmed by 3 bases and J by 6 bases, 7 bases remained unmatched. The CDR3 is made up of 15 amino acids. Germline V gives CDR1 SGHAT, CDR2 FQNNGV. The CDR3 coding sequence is TGTGCCAGCAGCTTTAGACAGGGGTCGGGTCAGCCCCAGCATTTT. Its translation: CASSFRQGSGQPQHF.

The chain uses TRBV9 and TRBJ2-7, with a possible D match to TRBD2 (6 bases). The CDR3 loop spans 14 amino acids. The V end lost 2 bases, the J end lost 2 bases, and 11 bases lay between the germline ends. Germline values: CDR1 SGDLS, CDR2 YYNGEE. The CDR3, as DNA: TGTGCCAGCAGCGTCGTAGCGGTTACCTACGAGCAGTACTTC. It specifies CASSVVAVTYEQYF. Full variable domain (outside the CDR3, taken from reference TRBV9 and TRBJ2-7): DSGVTQTPKHLITATGQRVTLRCSPRSGDLSVYWYQQSLDQGLQFLIQYYNGEERAKGNILERFSAQQFPDLHSELNLSSLELGDSALYFCASSVVAVTYEQYFGPGTRLTVT.

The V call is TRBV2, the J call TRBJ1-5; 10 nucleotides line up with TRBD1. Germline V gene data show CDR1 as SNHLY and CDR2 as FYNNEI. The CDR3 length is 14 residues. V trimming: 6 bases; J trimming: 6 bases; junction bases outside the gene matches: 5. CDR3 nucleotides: TGTGCCAGCAGGGGACAGGGGAACAGTCAGCCCCAGCATTTT. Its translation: CASRGQGNSQPQHF.

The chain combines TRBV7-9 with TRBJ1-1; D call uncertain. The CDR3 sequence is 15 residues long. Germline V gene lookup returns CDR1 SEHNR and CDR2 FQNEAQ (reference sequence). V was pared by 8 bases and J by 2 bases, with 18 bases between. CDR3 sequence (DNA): TGTGCCAGCGATTTGACGGCCGGGAGTAACACTGAAGCTTTCTTT. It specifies CASDLTAGSNTEAFF.

CDR3 protein: CASSGEELEETQYF. The CDR3 nucleotides read TGTGCCAGCAGTGGAGAGGAGTTAGAGGAGACCCAGTACTTC. The chain combines TRBV25-1 with TRBJ2-5; D is ambiguous. V was trimmed by 4 bases and J by 5 bases, leaving 14 bases between them. CDR1 and CDR2 (germline): MGHDK, SYGVNS. This CDR3 is 14 amino acids long.